Below, 28 T cell receptor beta chains from the same sample are listed, as sequenced in a study of cytomegalovirus exposure and HLA in healthy donors (dated by TCRdb to the late 2010s). Libraries came from the immunoSEQ multiplex PCR assay. A mixture of 60 forward primers for TCR Vbeta segments and 13 reverse primers for TCR Jbeta segments was used in the multiplex PCR. Drawn from immuneACCESS, this table holds only the in-frame rearrangements with V and J called that TCRdb kept. Clones are partly lost; checked studies trace under half to an unresolved V gene and leave the rest unexplained. Counted in this sample were about 130,000 clones; less than 80% of them appeared once. 3% to 4.5% of the sample comes from the top ten. The material sequenced was PBMCs. The receptor set was obtained from a young man in good health and CMV-seronegative.

This clone appeared a few times. Here the CDR3 reads CASIRTAGRSEQYF. The CDR3 coding sequence is TGTGCCAGCATTCGGACAGCCGGGAGGTCCGAGCAGTACTTC. V is TRBV2 and J is TRBJ2-7; possibly TRBD2 for D (7 bases). Germline loops: CDR1 SNHLY, CDR2 FYNNEI. Trimming shortened V by 7 bases and J by 6 bases, and 19 bases separated the two germline ends. This CDR3 region has 14 residues. The whole variable domain, remainder taken from reference TRBV2 and TRBJ2-7, is EPEVTQTPSHQVTQMGQEVILRCVPISNHLYFYWYRQILGQKVEFLVSFYNNEISEKSEIFDDQFSVERPDGSNFTLKIRSTKLEDSAMYFCASIRTAGRSEQYFGPGTRLTVT.

The rearrangement links TRBV6-5 to TRBJ1-1; weak D call: TRBD1 (6 bases). This CDR3 is 13 amino acids long. Germline loops: CDR1 MNHEY, CDR2 SVGAGI. V lost 7 bases and J 4 bases, leaving 13 bases between the germline ends. The CDR3 DNA sequence: TGTGCCAGCAAACAGGGTGGTGGCACTGAAGCTTTCTTT. Its protein product is CASKQGGGTEAFF.

The J gene is TRBJ1-2, the V gene TRBV11-2; TRBD1 matches at 7 bases. Germline-derived CDR1 and CDR2 are SGHAT and FQNNGV. CDR3 size: 16 residues. With V trimmed by 5 bases and J by 2 bases, 11 bases remained unmatched. CDR3 region: CASSRTGTVENYGYTF. CDR3 coding DNA: TGTGCCAGCAGCCGCACGGGGACAGTGGAGAACTATGGCTACACCTTC.

This clone came up a few times. This chain uses TRBV9 with TRBJ1-1, with D possibly being TRBD1 (5 bases). V shed 4 bases and J shed 5 bases, with 12 bases lying between them. The CDR3 loop spans 13 amino acids. Germline V CDR1 and CDR2: SGDLS, YYNGEE. The CDR3 reads CASSQLGRTEAFF. The DNA for the CDR3 is TGTGCCAGCAGCCAACTGGGGCGGACTGAAGCTTTCTTT.

The rearrangement uses TRBV2 and TRBJ1-1, with D uncertain. V gave up 4 bases and J gave up 4 bases, with 10 bases separating them. Germline values: CDR1 SNHLY, CDR2 FYNNEI. The CDR3 sequence is 13 residues long. The CDR3 DNA reads TGTGCCAGCAGTGCGGAGGGTCGCACTGAAGCTTTCTTT. The encoded protein is CASSAEGRTEAFF.

In its sample, this clone was seen once. This chain uses TRBV27 with TRBJ1-4; perhaps TRBD1 as D (6 bases). In germline, CDR1 is MNHEY, CDR2 SMNVEV (reference sequence). Trimming shortened V by 5 bases and J by 7 bases, and 11 bases separated the two germline ends. The length of the CDR3 is 13 residues. This CDR3 is CASSRGHVEKLFF. The CDR3 DNA reads TGTGCCAGCAGTAGGGGACATGTTGAAAAACTGTTTTTT. Based on the CDR3 plus reference TRBV27 and TRBJ1-4, the full variable domain is EAQVTQNPRYLITVTGKKLTVTCSQNMNHEYMSWYRQDPGLGLRQIYYSMNVEVTDKGDVPEGYKVSRKEKRNFPLILESPSPNQTSLYFCASSRGHVEKLFFGSGTQLSVL.

This clone occurred a few times. The chain couples TRBV19 to TRBJ1-5; D gene ambiguous. With 8 bases removed from V and 7 bases from J, the gap between germline ends came to 15 bases. This CDR3 has 13 amino acids. Germline assignment: CDR1 LNHDA and CDR2 SQIVND (reference sequence). CDR3 sequence (DNA): TGTGCCAGTGTCCTACGTGGTTCCCAGCCCCAGCATTTT. It encodes CASVLRGSQPQHF.

CDR3 sequence (DNA): TGTGCCAGCAGCTTAGCGGGACAGGGCCCTGTTGGCTACACCTTC. This codes for CASSLAGQGPVGYTF. V gene TRBV7-8 combines with J gene TRBJ1-2, with 9 bases that match TRBD1. CDR1 is SGHVS and CDR2 is FQNEAQ in the germline V gene. The length of the CDR3 is 15 residues. Trimming removed 0 bases from V and 7 bases from J; junction bases left unmatched: 6.

The sample holds one count of this clone. The rearrangement joins TRBV7-3 to TRBJ2-3; TRBD2 matches at 11 bases. Germline V CDR1 and CDR2: SGHTA, FQGTGA. V shed 1 base, J shed 6 bases, and the junction held 6 bases outside the gene matches. The CDR3 runs to 16 residues. This CDR3 is CASSLIAGGPWDTQYF. The CDR3 DNA reads TGTGCCAGCAGCTTAATAGCGGGGGGGCCTTGGGATACGCAGTATTTT.

The rearrangement uses TRBV5-5 and TRBJ1-2, with D possibly TRBD1 on 5 matching bases. Deletions cut 3 bases from V and 6 bases from J, with 21 bases between. Germline CDR1 reads SGHKS; CDR2 reads YYEKEE (reference sequence). The CDR3 covers 16 residues. This CDR3 is CASSWSRALGGNGYTF. As DNA, the CDR3 is TGTGCCAGCAGCTGGAGCAGGGCGTTAGGCGGGAATGGCTACACCTTC.

The rearrangement links TRBV18 to TRBJ1-2, with TRBD1 identical over 10 bases. This CDR3 region has 15 residues. J was trimmed by 6 bases and V by 2 bases; bases with no gene match: 6. Germline CDR1 and CDR2: KGHSH and LQKENI. CDR3 coding DNA: TGTGCCAGCTCACCAGGGACAGGGGATGTTAATGGCTACACCTTC. Residues: CASSPGTGDVNGYTF.

In this sample, this clone turned up once. In DNA, the CDR3 is TGTGCCAGCTCACACATCGACAGGGACTACGAGCAGTACTTC. Amino acid sequence: CASSHIDRDYEQYF. The rearrangement uses TRBV18 and TRBJ2-7, with 7 bases that match TRBD1. CDR1 and CDR2 from the germline V gene are KGHSH and LQKENI. V lost 4 bases and J lost 3; bases outside the gene matches: 6. This CDR3 has 14 residues. The entire variable domain, with the rest obtained from reference TRBV18 and TRBJ2-7, is as follows: NAGVMQNPRHLVRRRGQEARLRCSPMKGHSHVYWYRQLPEEGLKFMVYLQKENIIDESGMPKERFSAEFPKEGPSILRIQQVVRGDSAAYFCASSHIDRDYEQYFGPGTRLTVT.

CDR3 nucleotide sequence: TGTGCCAGCACCCTGGGGCGGGGGCCCCCCCGGGAGACCCAGTACTTC. Encoded protein: CASTLGRGPPRETQYF. The chain combines TRBV7-6 with TRBJ2-5; possible D gene TRBD2, 7 bases. Trimming removed 7 bases at V and 5 bases at J, with 23 bases between. The CDR3 has 16 amino acids. Germline V lookup: CDR1 SGHVS, CDR2 FNYEAQ.

J is TRBJ2-5 and V is TRBV7-9, with 7 bases identical to TRBD2. The ends lost 1 base at V and 2 bases at J; junction bases unmatched: 10. CDR3 length: 17 residues. Looked up from germline, CDR1 is SEHNR and CDR2 is FQNEAQ (reference sequence). The CDR3 loop reads CASSLGLGGVLQETQYF. The CDR3 DNA reads TGTGCCAGCAGCTTAGGTTTGGGGGGGGTTCTTCAAGAGACCCAGTACTTC.

This sequence joins TRBV28 and TRBJ2-7; D call uncertain. The length of the CDR3 is 14 residues. V was cut by 4 bases and J by 0 bases, with 10 bases left in between. Germline V gene data show CDR1 as MDHEN and CDR2 as SYDVKM. CDR3 in DNA: TGTGCCAGCAGTTCTCTTGAGAGCTCCTACGAGCAGTACTTC. Protein: CASSSLESSYEQYF.

V gene TRBV13 combines with J gene TRBJ2-7, with 10 bases matching TRBD2. V shed 0 bases, J shed 5 bases, and the junction held 4 bases outside the gene matches. Germline loops: CDR1 PRHDT, CDR2 FYEKMQ (reference sequence). CDR3 length: 15 residues. The CDR3 loop reads CASSLGLAGVHEQYF. The CDR3 coding sequence is TGTGCCAGCAGCTTAGGTCTAGCGGGGGTACACGAGCAGTACTTC.

The J gene is TRBJ2-2, the V gene TRBV2, with D tentatively TRBD1 (6 bases). Trimming took 9 bases from V and 1 from J, leaving 15 bases between them. The CDR3 is 15 amino acids. From germline, CDR1 is SNHLY and CDR2 FYNNEI. CDR3 coding DNA: TGTGCCAGTCGGAGAATGACAGGGAACACCGGGGAGCTGTTTTTT. Translated, it gives CASRRMTGNTGELFF. Combining the CDR3 with reference TRBV2 and TRBJ2-2 gives the whole variable domain EPEVTQTPSHQVTQMGQEVILRCVPISNHLYFYWYRQILGQKVEFLVSFYNNEISEKSEIFDDQFSVERPDGSNFTLKIRSTKLEDSAMYFCASRRMTGNTGELFFGEGSRLTVL.

The V gene is TRBV4-3, the J gene TRBJ2-3; 7 bases line up with TRBD2. This CDR3 is built from 16 residues. The germline V gene has CDR1 LGHNA and CDR2 YSLEER. V shed 3 bases, J shed 6 bases, and the junction held 12 bases outside the gene matches. The CDR3 here is CASSQRYRGEGDTQYF. As DNA, the CDR3 is TGCGCCAGCAGCCAGCGGTATAGAGGGGAGGGGGATACGCAGTATTTT.

V gene TRBV29-1 combines with J gene TRBJ2-5; TRBD2 aligns across 8 bases. Unmatched junction bases numbered 3, after V lost 1 base and J lost 5 bases. The CDR3 totals 13 residues. Germline CDR1 is SQVTM and CDR2 is ANQGSEA. The CDR3 DNA reads TGCAGCGTTGAAGGAAGACTAGCGGAGACCCAGTACTTC. It encodes CSVEGRLAETQYF. The whole variable domain, remainder taken from reference TRBV29-1 and TRBJ2-5, is SAVISQKPSRDICQRGTSLTIQCQVDSQVTMMFWYRQQPGQSLTLIATANQGSEATYESGFVIDKFPISRPNLTFSTLTVSNMSPEDSSIYLCSVEGRLAETQYFGPGTRLLVL.

Comments on this clone: The junction shows a germline mismatch at one end, possibly a read error. The chain has TRBV10-2 and TRBJ2-5, with 7 bases lining up with TRBD2. Germline V gives CDR1 WSHSY, CDR2 SAAADI. The CDR3 runs to 15 residues. CDR3 coding DNA: TGCGCCAGCATTGAGGGATTGGGGGGGTTGGAGACCCAGTACTTC. This gives the protein CASIEGLGGLETQYF.

The DNA of the CDR3 is TGTGCCAGCAGTAATACCTACGAGCAGTACTTC. It codes for CASSNTYEQYF. V is TRBV6-1 and J is TRBJ2-7; D is unclear. Germline V gene data show CDR1 as MNHNS and CDR2 as SASEGT. The CDR3 loop spans 11 amino acids. The ends were cut back, 5 bases at V and 2 bases at J, with 4 bases in the middle.

The genes are TRBV6-1 and TRBJ2-7; tentatively, D is TRBD1 (6 bases). The CDR3 runs to 14 residues. V lost 5 bases and J 0 bases, leaving 11 bases between the germline ends. The germline V gene encodes CDR1 MNHNS and CDR2 SASEGT. The CDR3 DNA follows: TGTGCCAGCAGTCAAAACAGGGTCTCCTACGAGCAGTACTTC. It translates to CASSQNRVSYEQYF.

The chain has TRBV6-1 and TRBJ2-2; TRBD2 matches 10 bases. The CDR3 totals 17 residues. Germline loops: CDR1 MNHNS, CDR2 SASEGT. V lost 4 bases, J lost 5 bases, and 10 bases stayed unmatched. CDR3 in amino acids: CASSVLAGGPRTGELFF. CDR3 bases: TGTGCCAGCAGTGTTTTAGCGGGGGGACCGCGGACCGGGGAGCTGTTTTTT.

The chain recombines TRBV4-3 with TRBJ2-3; tentative D call: TRBD1 (7 bases). The V and J ends lost 0 bases and 10 bases respectively, with 29 bases between them. The V gene's germline CDR1 is LGHNA and CDR2 YSLEER. The CDR3 has 19 residues. The CDR3 coding sequence is TGCGCCAGCAGCCAAGAAGCCCGGAGGGGGCGGGATACCCTGGGGGCGCAGTATTTT. This encodes CASSQEARRGRDTLGAQYF.

The J gene is TRBJ2-2, the V gene TRBV6-1; D gene ambiguous. Germline V gives CDR1 MNHNS, CDR2 SASEGT. This CDR3 spans 11 amino acids. Trimming stripped 6 bases from V and 7 bases from J, with 6 bases between. CDR3 protein: CASSLYGELFF. The CDR3, as DNA: TGTGCCAGCAGCCTATACGGGGAGCTGTTTTTT.

The V call is TRBV28, the J call TRBJ1-2; 10 bases fit TRBD1. This CDR3 spans 14 amino acids. The junction had 4 bases not matched to a gene; V was cut back by 5 bases and J by 4 bases. Per germline, CDR1 MDHEN and CDR2 SYDVKM. Written as DNA, the CDR3 is TGTGCCAGCAGTGGACAGGGGGACCCCTATGGCTACACCTTC. Encoded protein: CASSGQGDPYGYTF.

The chain joins TRBV11-2 to TRBJ1-4; 8 bases are a match to TRBD1. CDR3 length: 14 amino acids. V was pared by 5 bases and J by 6 bases, with 5 bases of the junction left unmatched. Germline loops: CDR1 SGHAT, CDR2 FQNNGV. The CDR3 nucleotides are TGTGCCAGCAGCCGTACAGGGGGATATGAAAAACTGTTTTTT. This gives the protein CASSRTGGYEKLFF.

This chain uses TRBV5-1 with TRBJ1-1; D may be TRBD1 (5 bases). From germline, CDR1 is SGHRS and CDR2 YFSETQ. The CDR3 length is 13 residues. V was trimmed by 4 bases and J by 8 bases, leaving 15 bases between them. This CDR3 is CASSQDTEGEAFF. The CDR3 coding sequence is TGCGCCAGCAGCCAGGACACAGAAGGAGAAGCTTTCTTT.